The 6 T cell receptor beta chains below all came from one sample that was sequenced in a study of blood T cell repertoires in COVID-19. Profiling relied on immunoSEQ multiplex PCR, and the TCRdb table lists in-frame clones only, not all of them. Of 100,000 to 150,000 clones listed, approximately 86% are singletons. The sequenced material came from peripheral blood. The receptors originated from a woman in her seventies with COVID-19, enrolled during active disease.

The chain uses TRBV7-9 and TRBJ1-4, with TRBD1 matching over 11 bases. The CDR3 totals 16 residues. Germline assignment: CDR1 SEHNR and CDR2 FQNEAQ (reference sequence). V dropped 3 bases and J dropped 0; count of bases not matched to a gene: 0. The CDR3 DNA reads as TGTGCCAGCAGCTTGGGACAGGGGGCAACTAATGAAAAACTGTTTTTT. Translating gives CASSLGQGATNEKLFF. The complete variable domain, with remaining parts taken from reference TRBV7-9 and TRBJ1-4, reads DTGVSQNPRHKITKRGQNVTFRCDPISEHNRLYWYRQTLGQGPEFLTYFQNEAQLEKSRLLSDRFSAERPKGSFSTLEIQRTEQGDSAMYLCASSLGQGATNEKLFFGSGTQLSVL.

The V gene is TRBV5-1, the J gene TRBJ2-5, with 10 positions matching TRBD1. V shed 3 bases and J 5 bases; nucleotides not matched to a gene: 7. The CDR3 loop spans 15 amino acids. Germline V gene data show CDR1 as SGHRS and CDR2 as YFSETQ. CDR3 bases: TGCGCCAGCAGCTGGGGGACAGGGGCAGGGGAGACCCAGTACTTC. Translation: CASSWGTGAGETQYF.

This clone was detected once. This chain joins TRBV7-9 and TRBJ1-6; 9 nucleotides line up with TRBD1. The CDR3 is 16 amino acids. V lost 4 bases, J lost 10 bases, and 11 bases stayed unmatched. The germline V gene has CDR1 SEHNR and CDR2 FQNEAQ (reference sequence). CDR3 DNA: TGTGCCAGCAGCTCCTCGACAGGGGGATCTGTATCACCCCTCCACTTT. Residues: CASSSSTGGSVSPLHF.

V usage is TRBV2 and J usage is TRBJ2-1; 13 nucleotides match TRBD2. Germline V gene data show CDR1 as SNHLY and CDR2 as FYNNEI. V shed 10 bases, J shed 7 bases, and the junction held 10 bases outside the gene matches. The CDR3 length is 15 residues. CDR3 nucleotides: TGTGCCACCCATTTACTAGCGGGGGGGGATAATGAGCAGTTCTTC. It specifies CATHLLAGGDNEQFF.

A single count supports this clone. The rearrangement joins TRBV23-1 to TRBJ2-2, with no clear D. TRBV23-1 is annotated as an ORF whose role is uncertain. The length of the CDR3 is 16 residues. V lost 0 bases and J lost 2, with 10 bases in between. The CDR3 sequence: CASSQSLVRNTGELFF. CDR3 DNA sequence: TGCGCCAGCAGTCAATCGCTAGTCAGAAACACCGGGGAGCTGTTTTTT.

This chain links TRBV18 with TRBJ1-2; a possible D gene is TRBD1 (6 bases). The CDR3 consists of 13 residues. The V and J ends lost 8 bases and 4 bases respectively, with 14 bases between them. CDR1 KGHSH and CDR2 LQKENI come from the germline V gene. CDR3 amino acids: CASTLDSLYGYTF. DNA for the CDR3: TGTGCCAGCACCCTGGACAGTCTCTATGGCTACACCTTC.